The 32 T cell receptor beta chains in this list originate from one sample, sequenced in a study of control samples from healthy donors and cancer patients. Method: immunoSEQ multiplex PCR; TCRdb's copy keeps in-frame clones and lacks some. This sample has roughly 130,000 clones, with more than 85% found just once. The sample was blood. These receptors originate from a woman younger than 45 in good health.

The chain joins TRBV6-5 to TRBJ2-1; 9 nucleotides match TRBD2. Germline values: CDR1 MNHEY, CDR2 SVGAGI. Trimming at V came to 7 bases and at J to 10 bases, leaving 14 bases not matched to a gene. There are 15 residues in the CDR3. CDR3 protein: CASTAGGGRAREQFF. CDR3 coding DNA: TGTGCCAGCACAGCCGGCGGCGGGAGGGCCAGGGAGCAGTTCTTC.

The chain recombines TRBV6-5 with TRBJ1-5; 9 bases are a match to TRBD1. Germline V gene data show CDR1 as MNHEY and CDR2 as SVGAGI. With 6 bases clipped from V and 1 base from J, the junction kept 4 bases outside the gene matches. There are 15 residues in the CDR3. CDR3 coding DNA: TGTGCCAGCAGACCCGGGACAGGGAGCAATCAGCCCCAGCATTTT. It codes for CASRPGTGSNQPQHF.

V gene TRBV19 combines with J gene TRBJ1-6, with D possibly being TRBD1 (5 bases). The V gene lost 5 bases and the J gene lost 6 bases, with 11 bases spanning the gap. The CDR3 loop spans 14 amino acids. Per the germline V gene, CDR1 is LNHDA and CDR2 is SQIVND (reference sequence). CDR3 nucleotide sequence: TGTGCCAGTAGTTCGGGACGGACTAATTCACCCCTCCACTTT. It yields the protein CASSSGRTNSPLHF.

This clone came up a few times. CDR3 amino acids: CASSPEAGRRQETQYF. Here the CDR3 DNA reads TGTGCCAGCAGCCCGGAGGCCGGGAGGCGGCAAGAGACCCAGTACTTC. The rearrangement joins TRBV14 to TRBJ2-5; 7 bases fit TRBD2. V lost 4 bases and J lost 2; bases outside the gene matches: 10. This CDR3 spans 16 amino acids. Germline CDR1 reads SGHDN; CDR2 reads FVKESK. The full variable domain, with the rest looked up from reference TRBV14 and TRBJ2-5, is EAGVTQFPSHSVIEKGQTVTLRCDPISGHDNLYWYRRVMGKEIKFLLHFVKESKQDESGMPNNRFLAERTGGTYSTLKVQPAELEDSGVYFCASSPEAGRRQETQYFGPGTRLLVL.

This rearrangement joins TRBV3-1 (or the pseudogene TRBV3-2) to TRBJ2-1, with 9 bases identical to TRBD2. Per the germline V gene, CDR1 is LGHDT and CDR2 is YNNKEL (reference sequence). Unmatched junction bases numbered 2, after V lost 4 bases and J lost 7 bases. The length of the CDR3 is 13 residues. CDR3 sequence: CASSRGLANEQFF. In DNA form, the CDR3 reads TGTGCCAGCAGCCGGGGACTAGCAAATGAGCAGTTCTTC.

The V and J genes are TRBV3-1 (or the pseudogene TRBV3-2) and TRBJ1-5; 10 bases are shared with TRBD1. This CDR3 contains 14 residues. CDR1 LGHDT and CDR2 YNNKEL come from the germline V gene (reference sequence). V gave up 2 bases and J gave up 6 bases; unmatched junction bases: 1. The CDR3 sequence is CASSQRDRGQPQHF. The CDR3 DNA follows: TGTGCCAGCAGCCAAAGGGACAGGGGTCAGCCCCAGCATTTT.

This clone was picked up one time. This chain uses TRBV6-5 with TRBJ1-3; no reliable D call. The length of the CDR3 is 13 residues. V lost 8 bases, J lost 1 base, and 9 bases lay in between. CDR1 is MNHEY and CDR2 is SVGAGI in the germline V gene. CDR3 DNA sequence: TGTGCCAGCGGTCACCAGTCTGGAAACACCATATATTTT. Amino acids: CASGHQSGNTIYF.

This clone came up a few times. The chain recombines TRBV11-1 with TRBJ2-7, with TRBD1 matching over 7 bases. The trim removed 9 bases at V and 6 bases at J, leaving 11 bases unmatched. Per the germline V gene, CDR1 is SGHAT and CDR2 is FQDESV (reference sequence). This CDR3 is built from 13 residues. CDR3 bases: TGTGCCAGTACAATGACCGGGACAGCCGAGCAGTACTTC. It codes for CASTMTGTAEQYF.

The V call is TRBV19, the J call TRBJ2-1, with 13 nucleotides matching TRBD2. The CDR3 contains 16 residues. V lost 6 bases to trimming and J lost 14 bases; unmatched junction nucleotides: 16. Looked up from germline, CDR1 is LNHDA and CDR2 is SQIVND (reference sequence). CDR3 sequence: CASRPTGTSGIEGEFF. The DNA of the CDR3 is TGTGCCAGTAGGCCCACCGGGACTAGCGGGATAGAGGGGGAGTTCTTC.

The rearrangement links TRBV12-3 or TRBV12-4 to TRBJ2-2; TRBD1 or TRBD2 may be the D gene (6 bases each). V was cut by 5 bases and J by 6 bases, with 10 bases left in between. This CDR3 spans 13 amino acids. CDR3 residues: CASSTRGAGELFF. CDR3 sequence (DNA): TGTGCCAGCAGTACAAGGGGGGCCGGGGAGCTGTTTTTT.

This rearrangement joins TRBV15 to TRBJ1-1; D remains ambiguous. Germline lookup yields CDR1 LNHNV and CDR2 YYDKDF (reference sequence). CDR3 size: 11 residues. V was pared by 8 bases and J by 4 bases, with 8 bases between. CDR3 protein: CATSYLTEAFF. The CDR3 nucleotides are TGTGCCACCTCTTACCTCACTGAAGCTTTCTTT.

The rearrangement links TRBV2 to TRBJ1-4, with D unclear. V was pared by 8 bases and J by 5 bases, with 12 bases between. This CDR3 region has 13 residues. Looked up from germline, CDR1 is SNHLY and CDR2 is FYNNEI. The CDR3 loop is CASAWGENEKLFF. The CDR3 DNA reads as TGTGCCAGCGCCTGGGGAGAAAATGAAAAACTGTTTTTT.

The chain links TRBV10-3 to TRBJ1-2; the match to TRBD1 covers 7 bases. Per germline, CDR1 ENHRY and CDR2 SYGVKD. There are 17 residues in the CDR3. V shed 7 bases, J shed 3 bases, and the junction held 17 bases outside the gene matches. CDR3 nucleotide sequence: TGTGCCATCACCTTAACAGGGGAAAGAGGTGAAGACTATGGCTACACCTTC. Translating gives CAITLTGERGEDYGYTF.

The J gene is TRBJ1-2, the V gene TRBV5-6; D is uncertain. Germline CDR1 is SGHDT and CDR2 is YYEEEE. The CDR3 extends over 12 amino acids. V lost 4 bases and J lost 8, with 12 bases in between. This CDR3 is CASSGRRAGYTF. The CDR3 nucleotides are TGTGCCAGCAGCGGCAGGAGGGCGGGCTACACCTTC.

The V gene is TRBV5-6, the J gene TRBJ2-7; D may be TRBD1 (5 bases). The CDR3 length is 14 residues. Trimming shortened V by 1 base and J by 3 bases, and 11 bases separated the two germline ends. From germline, CDR1 is SGHDT and CDR2 YYEEEE. DNA of the CDR3: TGTGCCAGCAGCTTGTATGACAGAAGCTACGAGCAGTACTTC. This encodes CASSLYDRSYEQYF.

The rearrangement joins TRBV30 to TRBJ1-5, with D maybe TRBD1 (6 bases). This CDR3 region has 13 residues. Germline loops: CDR1 GTSNPN, CDR2 SVGIG (reference sequence). CDR3 amino acids: CAWGAGRGQPQHF. The DNA for the CDR3 is TGTGCTTGGGGGGCAGGGAGAGGGCAGCCCCAGCATTTT.

This chain connects TRBV27 to TRBJ1-2; D might be TRBD1 (6 bases). This CDR3 is built from 12 residues. The germline CDR1 and CDR2 sequences are MNHEY and SMNVEV (reference sequence). V was cut by 6 bases and J by 2 bases, with 7 bases left in between. CDR3 DNA sequence: TGTGCCAGCAGAACAGGGAACTATGGCTACACCTTC. Translation: CASRTGNYGYTF.

The chain has TRBV11-2 and TRBJ2-4, with 7 bases lining up with TRBD2. V shed 3 bases, J shed 1 base, and the junction held 3 bases outside the gene matches. CDR1 is SGHAT, CDR2 FQNNGV, per germline. This CDR3 contains 15 residues. Here the CDR3 reads CASSLVGGAKNIQYF. CDR3 DNA sequence: TGTGCCAGCAGCTTGGTCGGGGGGGCCAAAAACATTCAGTACTTC.

The chain combines TRBV27 with TRBJ2-1, with 9 bases fitting TRBD2. The CDR3 is made up of 14 amino acids. J gave up 4 bases and V 9 bases, and 7 bases lay outside the gene matches. Germline lookup yields CDR1 MNHEY and CDR2 SMNVEV (reference sequence). In DNA form, the CDR3 reads TGTGCCAGTATGGGCGGGAGGGTTTACAATGAGCAGTTCTTC. Translation gives CASMGGRVYNEQFF.

This clone was seen more than once but under ten times. This chain connects TRBV19 to TRBJ1-4, with 10 bases aligning to TRBD1. This CDR3 comprises 16 residues. The J segment lost 5 bases and the V segment lost 1 base, leaving 4 bases of the junction unmatched. CDR1 is LNHDA, CDR2 SQIVND, per germline (reference sequence). The CDR3 nucleotides are TGTGCCAGTAGTATAGGAGGACAGGGGGGAAATGAAAAACTGTTTTTT. Protein sequence: CASSIGGQGGNEKLFF.

The chain is built from TRBV11-3 and TRBJ2-1; weak D call: TRBD2 (6 bases). Germline V CDR1 and CDR2: SGHNT, YENEEA. V was cut by 1 base and J by 0 bases, with 10 bases left in between. The CDR3 has 16 residues. The CDR3 DNA reads as TGTGCCAGCAGCTTAGTGGCGGGATCCTCCTACAATGAGCAGTTCTTC. Translation gives CASSLVAGSSYNEQFF.

This chain joins TRBV6-5 and TRBJ1-1; 10 bases are shared with TRBD1. Germline V gene lookup returns CDR1 MNHEY and CDR2 SVGAGI. J lost 2 bases, V lost 5 bases, and 5 bases had no gene match. This CDR3 is built from 15 residues. CDR3 DNA sequence: TGTGCCAGCAGTCCCTGGGACAGGGGCAACACTGAAGCTTTCTTT. Amino acids: CASSPWDRGNTEAFF.

The chain has TRBV6-1 and TRBJ1-2, with no clear D. The germline V gene has CDR1 MNHNS and CDR2 SASEGT. There are 14 residues in the CDR3. Between the trimmed V and J ends, which lost 1 base and 2 bases, there was a span of 8 bases. The chain's CDR3 is CASSEGAENYGYTF. Here the CDR3 DNA reads TGTGCCAGCAGTGAAGGGGCAGAGAACTATGGCTACACCTTC.

The chain carries TRBV7-8 and TRBJ1-1; tentatively, D is TRBD1 (5 bases). V was clipped by 3 bases and J by 4 bases, with 9 bases between them. The CDR3 contains 13 residues. Germline V gives CDR1 SGHVS, CDR2 FQNEAQ. CDR3 coding DNA: TGTGCCAGCAGCTTGGGGACCGTCACTGAAGCTTTCTTT. Its protein is CASSLGTVTEAFF.

The rearrangement uses TRBV7-8 and TRBJ2-4, with unresolved D. The CDR3 is 17 residues long. V gave up 4 bases and J gave up 1 base, with 17 bases separating them. Germline V gene sequence: CDR1 SGHVS, CDR2 FQNEAQ. CDR3 sequence (DNA): TGTGCCAGCAGCTCCCCCGTGGTTGAAGCGGCCAAAAACATTCAGTACTTC. Translated: CASSSPVVEAAKNIQYF.

The chain couples TRBV4-1 to TRBJ1-1, with TRBD1 identical over 9 bases. Germline assignment: CDR1 MGHRA and CDR2 YSYEKL. V was pared by 4 bases and J by 4 bases, with 4 bases of the junction left unmatched. The CDR3 runs to 14 residues. The CDR3 DNA reads as TGCGCCAGCAGCCCCGGACAGGGGACCACTGAAGCTTTCTTT. This gives the protein CASSPGQGTTEAFF.

The chain links TRBV13 to TRBJ2-3; no clear D. CDR3 length equals 12 residues. V lost 5 bases to trimming and J lost 5 bases, with 8 bases between them. CDR1 and CDR2 (germline): PRHDT, FYEKMQ (reference sequence). In DNA form, the CDR3 reads TGTGCCAGCAGCCCCGCCGGAGATACGCAGTATTTT. It encodes CASSPAGDTQYF.

This sequence joins TRBV5-1 and TRBJ2-4; possibly TRBD1 or TRBD2 for D (6 bases each). Trimming left V 2 bases short and J 9 bases short, with 15 bases between. Per germline, CDR1 SGHRS and CDR2 YFSETQ. This CDR3 is built from 14 residues. The CDR3 is CASSFAGEVGIQYF. CDR3 in DNA: TGCGCCAGCAGCTTCGCAGGGGAGGTGGGCATTCAGTACTTC.

The rearrangement joins TRBV19 to TRBJ1-5, with 10 bases lining up with TRBD1. The trim removed 7 bases at V and 6 bases at J, leaving 6 bases unmatched. The CDR3 is made up of 14 amino acids. From germline, CDR1 is LNHDA and CDR2 SQIVND (reference sequence). The CDR3 nucleotides read TGTGCCAGTACTACGGGACAGGGGTCTCAGCCCCAGCATTTT. Translated: CASTTGQGSQPQHF.

This chain uses TRBV3-1 (or the pseudogene TRBV3-2) with TRBJ2-2; a weak D match, TRBD2 (6 bases). V was shortened by 4 bases and J by 7 bases, with 10 bases between the two germline ends. The CDR3 extends over 13 amino acids. CDR1 and CDR2 (germline): LGHDT, YNNKEL (reference sequence). The CDR3 protein is CASSLGTHGELFF. As DNA, the CDR3 is TGTGCCAGCAGCCTCGGGACTCACGGGGAGCTGTTTTTT.

The V gene is TRBV19, the J gene TRBJ2-6, with TRBD1 identical over 7 bases. V shed 4 bases and J 1 base; nucleotides not matched to a gene: 4. In germline, CDR1 is LNHDA, CDR2 SQIVND (reference sequence). The CDR3 has 16 residues. CDR3 in amino acids: CASSRTGESGANVLTF. DNA for the CDR3: TGTGCCAGTAGTAGGACAGGTGAATCTGGGGCCAACGTCCTGACTTTC.

The chain couples TRBV6-5 to TRBJ1-1; D is unresolved. The length of the CDR3 is 13 residues. Trimming took off 6 bases at V and 1 base at J, with 9 bases between the two ends. Germline assignment: CDR1 MNHEY and CDR2 SVGAGI. CDR3: CASRVQTNTEAFF. CDR3 DNA: TGTGCCAGCAGGGTACAGACGAACACTGAAGCTTTCTTT.